This T cell receptor (beta chain) was retrieved from a study of blood T cell repertoires in COVID-19. Trimming removed 5 bases from V and 2 bases from J; junction bases left unmatched: 4. The germline V gene encodes CDR1 MNHNY and CDR2 SVGAGI (reference sequence). The CDR3 is made up of 15 amino acids. The authors' processing: Reference gene primer amplification in the assay estimated nucleated cell counts. TCRdb keeps only in-frame clones here, not all; method: immunoSEQ multiplex PCR. D and trimming were read from the DNA, whereas the V and J calls and clone size are those reported in that table. This sample has some 110,000 clones; more than 80% occur once, and the top ten carry around 3%.

This receptor was identified in a woman aged 80 or over with COVID-19, enrolled during active disease. Material for sequencing was peripheral blood. This chain joins TRBV6-6 and TRBJ1-2, with 11 bases matching TRBD1. The CDR3 region has the DNA TGTGCCAGCAGTGCCGGGACAGGGGGAAACTATGGCTACACCTTC. Translating gives CASSAGTGGNYGYTF.